The TCR beta chain described here comes from a study of T cell repertoires in cytomegalovirus infection. In the study overall: CMV infection together with matching HLA type was indicated by public TCR beta signatures. Findings and limits, study-wide: Summed public TCR beta family frequency identified CMV carriers bearing the relevant HLA. HLA-C-restricted CMV-specific TCR beta clonotypes were dominant in the ex vivo response.

TCRdb re-called the reads with MiXCR, one entry per CDR3 protein. The sample shows about 300,000 distinct CDR3 sequences, 9.6% of them seen only once. Germline CDR1 SGHTA, CDR2 FQGNSA. There are 14 residues in the CDR3. The V and J ends lost 8 bases and 2 bases, in that order; junction bases with no gene match: 3. This clonotype was seen ten or more times. Its antigen is not known. The receptor comes from a human donor in good health (CMV status not recorded). Some clones in this sample may be carry-over from other donors' samples. Sequenced material: PBMCs. This chain connects TRBV7-2 to TRBJ2-5; 12 bases agree with TRBD2. CDR3 DNA sequence: TGTGCCAGCCGACTAGCGGGAGAACAAGAGACCCAGTACTTC. It yields the protein CASRLAGEQETQYF.